This TCR beta chain was sequenced for a study of T-cell reconstitution after alpha-beta-depleted transplantation in children. Molecular barcoding with unique molecular identifiers was used for the TCRbeta library. One entry per CDR3 protein, called by TCRdb with MiXCR from the PCR reads. Found here are about 470,000 distinct CDR3 sequences, about 45% of them singletons; the top ten hold under 35%. Trimming took 2 bases from V and 0 from J; bases not matched to a gene: 5. This CDR3 has 17 amino acids. Per the germline V gene, CDR1 is SGHDT and CDR2 is YYEEEE. This clonotype was seen only a few times. The V gene is TRBV5-6, the J gene TRBJ1-6, with 7 positions matching TRBD1. The specimen was PBMCs, collected before TCRalphabeta/CD19-depleted stem cell transplant. The source of this sequence is a girl aged 2-15 years with aplastic anemia, due to receive a stem cell transplant. CDR3 coding DNA: TGTGCCAGCAGCTTCAAACAGGGGAGCTCCTATAATTCACCCCTCCACTTT. Translating it yields CASSFKQGSSYNSPLHF.